The clone carrying this T cell receptor beta chain was counted ten times or more. Antigen: not known. Each cDNA molecule carried a unique molecular identifier. Using its own MiXCR run on the 5' RACE reads, TCRdb lists one record per CDR3 protein. Of tens of thousands of distinct CDR3 sequences listed, approximately 12% are singletons. The record originates from a study of early T cells in non-severe SARS-CoV-2 infection. Study-wide context: Sequenced bulk RNA came from whole blood that was unsorted, and chains were unpaired.

Germline-derived CDR1 and CDR2 are SGHAT and FQNNGV. Trimming cost V 5 bases and J 3 bases; bases outside gene matches: 4. The CDR3 runs to 15 residues. Study-level points and caveats: In VDJdb matching, anti-spike CD8 responses were favored while private and CD4 specificities went missing.

Sequenced here: whole blood, sampled at baseline. The chain joins TRBV11-2 to TRBJ2-7; 13 bases agree with TRBD2. This receptor was taken from an adult who was a healthcare worker with PCR-confirmed SARS-CoV-2 infection or an uninfected control (not recorded which). The DNA of the CDR3 is TGTGCCAGCAGCCCCCGACTAGCGGGGGGCTACGAGCAGTACTTC. It yields the protein CASSPRLAGGYEQYF.